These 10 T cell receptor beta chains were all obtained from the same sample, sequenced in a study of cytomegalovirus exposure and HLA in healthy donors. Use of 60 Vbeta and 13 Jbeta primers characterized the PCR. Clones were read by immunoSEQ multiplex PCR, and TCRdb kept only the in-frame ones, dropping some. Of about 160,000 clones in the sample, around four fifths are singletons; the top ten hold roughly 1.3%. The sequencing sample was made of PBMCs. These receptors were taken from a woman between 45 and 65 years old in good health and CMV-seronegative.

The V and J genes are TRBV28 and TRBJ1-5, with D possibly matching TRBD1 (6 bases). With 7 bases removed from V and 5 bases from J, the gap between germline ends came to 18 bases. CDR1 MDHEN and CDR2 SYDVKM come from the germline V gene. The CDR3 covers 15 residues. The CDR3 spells CASTQGGTSHQPQHF. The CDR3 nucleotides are TGTGCCAGCACCCAAGGGGGTACGTCCCATCAGCCCCAGCATTTT. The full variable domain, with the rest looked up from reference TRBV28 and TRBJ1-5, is DVKVTQSSRYLVKRTGEKVFLECVQDMDHENMFWYRQDPGLGLRLIYFSYDVKMKEKGDIPEGYSVSREKKERFSLILESASTNQTSMYLCASTQGGTSHQPQHFGDGTRLSIL.

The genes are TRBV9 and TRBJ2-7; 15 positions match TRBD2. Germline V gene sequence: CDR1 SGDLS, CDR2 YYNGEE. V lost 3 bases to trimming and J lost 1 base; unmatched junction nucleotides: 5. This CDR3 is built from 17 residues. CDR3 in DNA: TGTGCCAGCAGCGGTTGGACTAGCGGGGGGGATTCCTACGAGCAGTACTTC. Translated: CASSGWTSGGDSYEQYF. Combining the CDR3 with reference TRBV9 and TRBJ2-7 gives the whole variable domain DSGVTQTPKHLITATGQRVTLRCSPRSGDLSVYWYQQSLDQGLQFLIQYYNGEERAKGNILERFSAQQFPDLHSELNLSSLELGDSALYFCASSGWTSGGDSYEQYFGPGTRLTVT.

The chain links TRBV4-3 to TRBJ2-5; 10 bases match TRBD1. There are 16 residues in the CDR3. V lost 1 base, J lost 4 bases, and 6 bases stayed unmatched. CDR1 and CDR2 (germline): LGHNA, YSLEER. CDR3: CASSQAGTGERETQYF. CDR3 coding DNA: TGCGCCAGCAGCCAAGCGGGGACAGGGGAACGAGAGACCCAGTACTTC.

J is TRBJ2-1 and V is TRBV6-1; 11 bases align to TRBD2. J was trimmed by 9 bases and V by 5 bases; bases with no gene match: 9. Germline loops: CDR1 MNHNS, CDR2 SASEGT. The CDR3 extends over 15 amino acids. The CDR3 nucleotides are TGTGCCAGCAGTCACACTAGCGGGAGTTTCTTTGAGCAGTTCTTC. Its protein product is CASSHTSGSFFEQFF.

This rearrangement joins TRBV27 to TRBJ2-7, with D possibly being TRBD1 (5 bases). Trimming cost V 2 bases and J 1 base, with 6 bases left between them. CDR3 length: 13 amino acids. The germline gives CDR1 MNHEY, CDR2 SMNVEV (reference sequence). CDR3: CASSLDRSYEQYF. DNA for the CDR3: TGTGCCAGCAGTTTAGACAGATCCTACGAGCAGTACTTC.

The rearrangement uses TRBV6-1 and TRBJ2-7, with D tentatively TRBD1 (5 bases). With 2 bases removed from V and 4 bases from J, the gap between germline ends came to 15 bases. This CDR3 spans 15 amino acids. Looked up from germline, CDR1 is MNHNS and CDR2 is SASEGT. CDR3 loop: CASSEPAGMIYEQYF. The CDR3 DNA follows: TGTGCCAGCAGTGAACCGGCAGGGATGATATACGAGCAGTACTTC.

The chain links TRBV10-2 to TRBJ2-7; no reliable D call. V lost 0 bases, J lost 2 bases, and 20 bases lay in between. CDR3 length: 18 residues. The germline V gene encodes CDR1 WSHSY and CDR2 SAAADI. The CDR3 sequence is CASSESTFLRSTPYEQYF. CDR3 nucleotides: TGCGCCAGCAGTGAGTCGACCTTTTTGAGGAGTACACCCTACGAGCAGTACTTC.

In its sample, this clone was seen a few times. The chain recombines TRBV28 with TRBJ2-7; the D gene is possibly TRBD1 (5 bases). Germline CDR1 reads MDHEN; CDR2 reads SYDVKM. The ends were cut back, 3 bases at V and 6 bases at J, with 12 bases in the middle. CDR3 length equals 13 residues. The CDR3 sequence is CASSLAGMLEQYF. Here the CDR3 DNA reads TGTGCCAGCAGTTTGGCAGGGATGCTCGAGCAGTACTTC.

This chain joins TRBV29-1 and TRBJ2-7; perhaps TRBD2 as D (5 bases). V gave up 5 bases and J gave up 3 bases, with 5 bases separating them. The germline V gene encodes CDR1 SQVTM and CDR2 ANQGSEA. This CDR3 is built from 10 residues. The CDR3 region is CSVRDYEQYF. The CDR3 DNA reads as TGCAGCGTTCGGGACTACGAGCAGTACTTC.

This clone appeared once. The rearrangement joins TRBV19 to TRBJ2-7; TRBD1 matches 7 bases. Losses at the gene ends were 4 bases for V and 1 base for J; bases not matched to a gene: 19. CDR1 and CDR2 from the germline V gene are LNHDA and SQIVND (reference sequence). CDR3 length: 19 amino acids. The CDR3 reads CASSRAPYRGFEASYEQYF. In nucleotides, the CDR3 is TGTGCCAGTAGTAGGGCCCCGTACAGGGGATTCGAAGCATCCTACGAGCAGTACTTC.